Following are 30 T cell receptor beta chains from one sample sequenced in a study of post-analysis software for immune sequencing data. Points from the study as a whole: Compared with controls, patients had more of about five TRBV segments, including TRBV5-6, TRBV5-1 and TRBV20-1.

Antigen specificity for these receptors is unknown. Built from TCR beta cDNA, the libraries had unique molecular identifiers in them. TCRdb re-derived calls from the PCR reads in MiXCR, one entry per CDR3 protein. This table holds fewer than 600,000 distinct CDR3 sequences, around 40% found once. Sequenced input: blood. These receptor sequences come from a girl aged 10 to 17 with multiple sclerosis.

J is TRBJ2-3 and V is TRBV28; 8 positions match TRBD1. Per the germline V gene, CDR1 is MDHEN and CDR2 is SYDVKM. The junction had 10 bases not matched to a gene; V was cut back by 1 base and J by 4 bases. The CDR3 covers 17 residues. CDR3 residues: CASSLSTGQGPPDTQYF. The CDR3 DNA sequence: TGTGCCAGCAGTTTATCAACTGGACAGGGCCCCCCAGATACGCAGTATTTT.

The CDR3 DNA reads TGTGCCAGCAGCCAAGCGGAAGCGGGGCAAGAGACCCAGTACTTC. Translated, it gives CASSQAEAGQETQYF. The V and J genes are TRBV4-2 and TRBJ2-5, with 7 nucleotides matching TRBD2. The CDR3 contains 15 residues. The ends lost 1 base at V and 2 bases at J; junction bases unmatched: 4. CDR1 is LGHNA and CDR2 is YNFKEQ in the germline V gene.

The chain couples TRBV7-3 to TRBJ2-1, with D possibly matching TRBD2 (5 bases). Germline loops: CDR1 SGHTA, CDR2 FQGTGA. V lost 5 bases and J 10 bases, leaving 15 bases between the germline ends. There are 13 residues in the CDR3. CDR3 amino acids: CASSPWVGVEQFF. DNA of the CDR3: TGTGCCAGCAGCCCTTGGGTGGGAGTAGAGCAGTTCTTC.

This chain uses TRBV12-3 or TRBV12-4 with TRBJ1-5, with TRBD1 as a possible D gene (5 bases). Between the trimmed V and J ends, which lost 1 base and 0 bases, there was a span of 19 bases. The CDR3 has 19 residues. CDR3 sequence (DNA): TGTGCCAGCAGTTTAGGGGGCAGGTTTGCGGTGGTTAGCAATCAGCCCCAGCATTTT. Translating gives CASSLGGRFAVVSNQPQHF.

This clonotype appeared a few times. This sequence joins TRBV4-2 and TRBJ2-3; no clear D. With 8 bases removed from V and 6 bases from J, the gap between germline ends came to 18 bases. Germline V gene sequence: CDR1 LGHNA, CDR2 YNFKEQ. This CDR3 comprises 14 residues. CDR3 amino acids: CASAPNVLADTQYF. The CDR3 DNA sequence: TGTGCCAGCGCCCCTAACGTGTTGGCGGATACGCAGTATTTT.

The chain employs TRBV27 and TRBJ1-2; 8 bases fit TRBD1. Germline V gene data show CDR1 as MNHEY and CDR2 as SMNVEV (reference sequence). The V segment lost 8 bases and the J segment 6 bases; nucleotides outside the gene matches: 11. The CDR3 loop spans 14 amino acids. DNA of the CDR3: TGTGCCAGCTGCCCGGCAGGGGGCTTAGATGGCTACACCTTC. Translating gives CASCPAGGLDGYTF.

This clonotype was picked up a small number of times. V gene TRBV7-3 combines with J gene TRBJ2-3; the D gene is possibly TRBD2 (5 bases). CDR1 is SGHTA, CDR2 FQGTGA, per germline. Trimming cost V 1 base and J 1 base, with 12 bases left between them. There are 16 residues in the CDR3. DNA for the CDR3: TGTGCCAGCAGCTTAAGGAGCGGAGCCCGCACAGATACGCAGTATTTT. Its translation: CASSLRSGARTDTQYF.

This clonotype turned up a few times. The chain carries TRBV28 and TRBJ2-3; D possibly corresponds to TRBD2 (7 bases). Deletions cut 0 bases from V and 0 bases from J, with 10 bases between. Germline V gene sequence: CDR1 MDHEN, CDR2 SYDVKM. The CDR3 length is 16 residues. The CDR3 spells CASSLWGGGSTDTQYF. The CDR3 nucleotides read TGTGCCAGCAGTTTATGGGGAGGGGGAAGCACAGATACGCAGTATTTT.

This chain uses TRBV7-3 with TRBJ1-1; D may be TRBD1 (5 bases). The CDR3 length is 16 residues. The V end was cut by 5 bases, the J end by 6 bases, with 22 bases between. Looked up from germline, CDR1 is SGHTA and CDR2 is FQGTGA. CDR3 residues: CASSPYSVRVGAEAFF. The DNA for the CDR3 is TGTGCCAGCAGCCCGTATAGCGTCAGGGTGGGGGCTGAAGCTTTCTTT.

This clonotype occurred a few times. This sequence joins TRBV7-9 and TRBJ2-7; D gene unclear. CDR3 length: 13 residues. V was shortened by 2 bases and J by 6 bases, with 11 bases between the two germline ends. The germline gives CDR1 SEHNR, CDR2 FQNEAQ (reference sequence). CDR3 in amino acids: CASSLINSPEQYF. The DNA of the CDR3 is TGTGCCAGCAGCTTAATAAACTCTCCCGAGCAGTACTTC.

The chain links TRBV4-1 to TRBJ1-2; 10 bases are shared with TRBD1. Looked up from germline, CDR1 is MGHRA and CDR2 is YSYEKL. J gave up 4 bases and V 2 bases, and 7 bases lay outside the gene matches. The CDR3 runs 16 residues. CDR3 DNA: TGCGCCAGCAGCCAACCGGGACAGGGGCTGTCCTATGGCTACACCTTC. This translates into CASSQPGQGLSYGYTF.

The chain couples TRBV7-2 to TRBJ2-7; 8 nucleotides match TRBD2. The CDR3 extends over 16 amino acids. The V gene's germline CDR1 is SGHTA and CDR2 FQGNSA. V trimming: 4 bases; J trimming: 4 bases; junction bases outside the gene matches: 12. The CDR3 nucleotides read TGTGCCAGCAGCTCCCGCGGAGGACTAGCTACGTACGAGCAGTACTTC. Its protein is CASSSRGGLATYEQYF.

The rearrangement uses TRBV7-2 and TRBJ1-5; no reliable D call. Trimming cost V 2 bases and J 2 bases, with 10 bases left between them. The germline V gene encodes CDR1 SGHTA and CDR2 FQGNSA. The CDR3 spans 15 residues. The CDR3 reads CASSLRFSGNQPQHF. Written as DNA, the CDR3 is TGTGCCAGCAGCTTACGATTCAGCGGCAATCAGCCCCAGCATTTT. The full variable domain, completed using reference TRBV7-2 and TRBJ1-5, is GAGVSQSPSNKVTEKGKDVELRCDPISGHTALYWYRQSLGQGLEFLIYFQGNSAPDKSGLPSDRFSAERTGGSVSTLTIQRTQQEDSAVYLCASSLRFSGNQPQHFGDGTRLSIL.

The chain uses TRBV5-6 and TRBJ1-1; TRBD1 is a possible D gene (5 bases). V was clipped by 1 base and J by 5 bases, with 12 bases between them. The CDR3 has 14 amino acids. Germline CDR1 SGHDT, CDR2 YYEEEE. The CDR3 coding sequence is TGTGCCAGCAGCTTGATACTAAGGGGAACTGAAGCTTTCTTT. It codes for CASSLILRGTEAFF.

This clonotype has ten or more counts. This chain connects TRBV13 to TRBJ2-5; the match to TRBD2 covers 7 bases. The ends lost 5 bases at V and 5 bases at J; junction bases unmatched: 5. The length of the CDR3 is 13 residues. The germline V gene has CDR1 PRHDT and CDR2 FYEKMQ (reference sequence). The CDR3 is CASSPYGGETQYF. For the CDR3, the DNA is TGTGCCAGCAGCCCCTACGGGGGGGAGACCCAGTACTTC.

The CDR3 sequence: CASSPNRDRVGEQYF. DNA of the CDR3: TGTGCCAGCAGCCCGAACCGGGACAGGGTAGGCGAGCAGTACTTC. This sequence joins TRBV4-2 and TRBJ2-5; 9 bases are a match to TRBD1. The DNA end is a closer match to TRBJ2-7, so the J assignment may be wrong. The germline gives CDR1 LGHNA, CDR2 YNFKEQ. The CDR3 has 15 residues.

In its sample, this clonotype was seen once. The chain carries TRBV28 and TRBJ1-6; no clear D. There are 15 residues in the CDR3. With 5 bases removed from V and 8 bases from J, the gap between germline ends came to 16 bases. Germline CDR1 and CDR2: MDHEN and SYDVKM. CDR3 in DNA: TGTGCCAGCAGTGCCCCAGAGGGAGATGATTCACCCCTCCACTTT. Amino acid sequence: CASSAPEGDDSPLHF.

The chain couples TRBV28 to TRBJ2-4; 7 bases align to TRBD1. The CDR3 runs to 17 residues. V gave up 3 bases and J gave up 6 bases; unmatched junction bases: 14. Germline CDR1 reads MDHEN; CDR2 reads SYDVKM. CDR3 loop: CASSLRTGPSLGNIQYF. As DNA, the CDR3 is TGTGCCAGCAGTTTGCGGACAGGTCCTTCTTTGGGAAACATTCAGTACTTC.

This clonotype occurred a few times. The chain uses TRBV5-6 and TRBJ1-6; a possible D gene is TRBD1 (5 bases). Germline V lookup: CDR1 SGHDT, CDR2 YYEEEE. The CDR3 length is 15 residues. The germline V and J ends were trimmed by 0 bases and 5 bases, with 9 bases remaining between them. The CDR3 protein is CASSLGQLDNSPLHF. DNA of the CDR3: TGTGCCAGCAGCTTGGGACAGCTCGATAATTCACCCCTCCACTTT.

This sequence joins TRBV5-1 and TRBJ2-1, with 10 positions matching TRBD1. The CDR3 is 14 amino acids. Per the germline V gene, CDR1 is SGHRS and CDR2 is YFSETQ. V dropped 7 bases and J dropped 5; count of bases not matched to a gene: 6. In DNA, the CDR3 is TGCGCCAGCGGCCTGGGACAGGGGAACAATGAGCAGTTCTTC. It translates to CASGLGQGNNEQFF.

V and J are TRBV6-5 and TRBJ2-7, with D possibly being TRBD1 (5 bases). From germline, CDR1 is MNHEY and CDR2 SVGAGI. The CDR3 has 13 amino acids. V lost 4 bases and J 2 bases, leaving 9 bases between the germline ends. The CDR3 is CASSSDSTYEQYF. The DNA of the CDR3 is TGTGCCAGCAGTTCCGACAGTACCTACGAGCAGTACTTC.

V gene TRBV12-3 or TRBV12-4 combines with J gene TRBJ2-5; 7 positions match TRBD1. Near its end, the DNA agrees better with TRBJ2-7, so the J call may be wrong. The CDR3 totals 13 residues. CDR3 bases: TGTGCCAGCCAGGGAGACAGGGCCTCCGAGCAGTACTTC. It specifies CASQGDRASEQYF.

The V gene is TRBV6-1, the J gene TRBJ2-7, with 7 positions matching TRBD2. This CDR3 has 14 residues. CDR1 is MNHNS, CDR2 SASEGT, per germline. Trimming cost V 8 bases and J 0 bases; bases outside gene matches: 7. The CDR3 reads CASRLARASYEQYF. The CDR3 DNA reads TGTGCCAGCCGACTAGCCAGGGCCTCCTACGAGCAGTACTTC.

The chain has TRBV4-2 and TRBJ1-4; weak D call: TRBD1 (6 bases). V lost 0 bases and J lost 2, with 10 bases in between. Germline V gene data show CDR1 as LGHNA and CDR2 as YNFKEQ. The CDR3 is made up of 16 amino acids. The CDR3 DNA reads as TGTGCCAGCAGCCAAGAGAAGCAGGGGACTAATGAAAAACTGTTTTTT. Protein sequence: CASSQEKQGTNEKLFF.

The genes are TRBV7-9 and TRBJ2-1; TRBD2 aligns across 9 bases. Trimming took 1 base from V and 5 from J; bases not matched to a gene: 9. The CDR3 is 17 residues long. Germline values: CDR1 SEHNR, CDR2 FQNEAQ (reference sequence). CDR3 nucleotides: TGTGCCAGCAGCTTAGGCCCCAGGGCGGGAGGGGACAATGAGCAGTTCTTC. It encodes CASSLGPRAGGDNEQFF.

The gene calls are TRBV28 and TRBJ2-7; D call uncertain. The CDR3 length is 13 residues. CDR1 MDHEN and CDR2 SYDVKM come from the germline V gene. V shed 6 bases and J shed 2 bases, with 11 bases lying between them. The CDR3 loop reads CASRNLITYEQYF. CDR3 nucleotides: TGTGCCAGCAGAAACCTAATAACCTACGAGCAGTACTTC.

This chain links TRBV20-1 with TRBJ2-1; 8 positions agree with TRBD2. The closer fit of TRBJ2-7 to the DNA end suggests the J call may be wrong. The CDR3 length is 13 residues. Looked up from germline, CDR1 is DFQATT and CDR2 is SNEGSKA (reference sequence). CDR3 nucleotides: TGCAGTGCTAGAAAGACTAGCGTCAGTGAGCAGTACTTC. Its protein product is CSARKTSVSEQYF.

The gene calls are TRBV5-1 and TRBJ1-1; TRBD1 matches at 7 bases. V gave up 5 bases and J gave up 1 base; unmatched junction bases: 5. This CDR3 has 14 residues. CDR1 is SGHRS, CDR2 YFSETQ, per germline. This CDR3 is CASSQTGANTEAFF. CDR3 DNA sequence: TGCGCCAGCAGTCAAACAGGGGCGAACACTGAAGCTTTCTTT. The full variable domain, completed using reference TRBV5-1 and TRBJ1-1, is KAGVTQTPRYLIKTRGQQVTLSCSPISGHRSVSWYQQTPGQGLQFLFEYFSETQRNKGNFPGRFSGRQFSNSRSEMNVSTLELGDSALYLCASSQTGANTEAFFGQGTRLTVV.

On this clonotype: One end of the junction is discordant with germline, which a read error may explain. The rearrangement links TRBV30 to TRBJ2-5, with D tentatively TRBD2 (5 bases). CDR1 is GTSNPN, CDR2 SVGIG, per germline (reference sequence). The CDR3 is 12 residues long. The CDR3 nucleotides read TGTGCCGGGAGCGGTCCGGGCGGTGAGCAGTACTTC. The encoded protein is CAGSGPGGEQYF.

This clonotype was detected a few times. This chain uses TRBV5-1 with TRBJ2-5; 12 bases match TRBD1. CDR1 SGHRS and CDR2 YFSETQ come from the germline V gene. V was clipped by 5 bases and J by 4 bases; unmatched bases: 6. The CDR3 covers 15 residues. The CDR3 region is CASSPGTGGLETQYF. CDR3 DNA: TGCGCCAGCAGTCCCGGGACAGGGGGCCTAGAGACCCAGTACTTC.